This T cell receptor beta chain was recovered during a study of shared clonotypes between healthy human individuals. Naive CD8 isolation took CD45RO-negative cells positively selected for CCR7 and excluded terminally differentiated effector memory CD45RA+ cells. Clones were read by immunoSEQ multiplex PCR, and TCRdb kept only the in-frame ones, dropping some. Of roughly 770,000 clones listed, 90% to 97% are singletons. The CDR3 has 15 amino acids. CDR1 and CDR2 from the germline V gene are MNHEY and SVGAGI. With 0 bases clipped from V and 7 bases from J, the junction kept 9 bases outside the gene matches.

The rearrangement joins TRBV6-5 to TRBJ2-7; TRBD2 aligns across 7 bases. Sequencing input: naive CD8+ T cells sorted from blood. The sequence came from a man aged 25-40 years in good health. As DNA, the CDR3 is TGTGCCAGCAGTTACTCGACTACTAGCGCTCGGGAGCAGTACTTC. Translation gives CASSYSTTSAREQYF.